This T cell receptor beta chain was sequenced during a study of T-cell memory formation after mild COVID-19 (TCRdb year 2021). At the level of the whole study: TCR sequence clusters from the two donors were largely donor specific. The cohort was made up of two young adult volunteers, one female and one male, who were previously healthy. Longitudinal TCRalpha and TCRbeta repertoire sequencing tracked T-cell clones expanding and contracting after mild COVID-19 in two donors. Overall results and qualifications from the work: The detection of some responding clones in pre-infection memory suggests that pre-existing cross-reactive memory T cells joined the SARS-CoV-2 response. SARS-CoV-2 specificity was not confirmed for the second-wave clones peaking on day 37. From day 15 to 85, contracting clones showed balanced CD4/CD8 phenotypes, whereas a second wave of clones that expanded from day 15 to 37 leaned towards CD4+. The study included only a couple of mild cases, and larger cohorts that include severe cases with pre-infection samples were judged to be necessary. Contracting CD4+ clones appeared mostly in the CM and EM memory subsets, whereas CD8+ clones were enriched in EMRA.

Comment on this clonotype: Its antigen is still unknown. No base quality information exists; no much larger clone differs at one position.

PBMCs were isolated by Ficoll-Paque density gradient centrifugation. The V and J ends are trimmed by 1 base and 1 base, leaving 13 bases between them. Via the germline V gene (reference sequence), CDR1 is DFQATT and CDR2 SNEGSKA. Spanning cysteine to phenylalanine, the CDR3 consists of 15 amino acids. Of the read, only the CDR3 DNA is kept; its 45 bases are in frame from base 1. This sample was sequenced with an Illumina NovaSeq 6000. TCRalpha and TCRbeta cDNA libraries were constructed by 5'RACE with constant-segment primers, with sample barcodes and unique molecular identifiers being introduced. RNA was extracted from every sample with Trizol reagent. Libraries were amplified in two PCR steps, with a second sample barcode and Illumina TruSeq adapters added in the second step. Sequencing of libraries was performed on an Illumina NovaSeq with 2 x 150 bp paired-end reads. The study's own analysis went as follows. Reads were demultiplexed and collapsed into UMI-guided consensus sequences with migec v1.2.7. Using mixcr v2.1.11, UMI consensuses were aligned to TRA and TRB V and J templates and then assembled into clonotypes. Clonotypes were classified as expanded or contracted when called significant by both edgeR and NoisET, with noise models trained on biological replicates. edgeR calls used a false discovery rate-adjusted p below 0.01 and a log2 fold-change threshold of 1. As an exploratory analysis of dynamics, max-normalized trajectories of the 1000 most abundant clonotypes were examined by PCA with hierarchical clustering. Separately sequenced CD4+ and CD8+ repertoires were used to assign the CD4 or CD8 phenotype of responding clones. In-frame beta chains were kept once TCRdb had trimmed the public reads at Q25 with fastp and called clones with MiXCR. For every CDR3 protein sequence, its rows merge into one entry that carries the most common genes and DNA. The V and J calls, along with clone size, are taken from TCRdb and not from the paper's own processing. Here the sample has some 130,000 distinct CDR3 sequences; about 5.9% occur a single time. Clones ranked in the top ten supply roughly 2% of the sample.

Here the chain combines TRBV20-1 and TRBJ1-1, with a weak D call of TRBD1 (6 bases match). Sequencing was performed on PBMCs or a T cell subset sorted from them (not recorded which). This TCR was recovered from an adult woman who had mild COVID-19 (a few samples of this study predate the infection). The sample titles of this study are shuffled in the database, so cell type and time point are left out; the donor was told from shared clones. The sequenced DNA is TGCAGTGCTAGAGTTGAGGGGGGTGGGAACACTGAAGCTTTCTTT. This encodes CSARVEGGGNTEAFF.